One and the same sample provided the 10 T cell receptor beta chains below, sequenced in a study of cytomegalovirus exposure and HLA in healthy donors. 60 Vbeta and 13 Jbeta primers were used in PCR. Sequenced by immunoSEQ multiplex PCR; TCRdb stores in-frame clones only, minus some. This table holds 100,000 to 150,000 clones. Sequencing used PBMCs. Source of these receptors: a man aged 25 to 40 in good health and CMV-seronegative.

The chain joins TRBV28 to TRBJ2-1, with 8 bases matching TRBD2. Per the germline V gene, CDR1 is MDHEN and CDR2 is SYDVKM. This CDR3 is built from 14 residues. V lost 5 bases to trimming and J lost 6 bases; unmatched junction nucleotides: 6. For the CDR3, the DNA is TGTGCCAGCAGTGTAACGGGAGGGCCCAATGAGCAGTTCTTC. Residues: CASSVTGGPNEQFF.

The chain recombines TRBV29-1 with TRBJ2-7; maybe TRBD1 (5 bases). Trimming left V 1 base short and J 4 bases short, with 5 bases between. CDR1 is SQVTM and CDR2 is ANQGSEA in the germline V gene. The CDR3 extends over 11 amino acids. The DNA for the CDR3 is TGCAGCGTTGAAGGGACATACGAGCAGTACTTC. This translates into CSVEGTYEQYF.

This rearrangement joins TRBV18 to TRBJ1-3, with a possible D match to TRBD1 (5 bases). Germline V gene sequence: CDR1 KGHSH, CDR2 LQKENI. V lost 4 bases and J 2 bases, leaving 12 bases between the germline ends. The CDR3 consists of 15 residues. The CDR3 is CASSQLDSPGNTIYF. The CDR3 bases are TGTGCCAGCTCACAACTCGACAGTCCTGGAAACACCATATATTTT.

The chain recombines TRBV7-9 with TRBJ2-1; weak D call: TRBD1 (5 bases). The germline CDR1 and CDR2 sequences are SEHNR and FQNEAQ (reference sequence). The CDR3 is 15 amino acids. The ends were cut back, 8 bases at V and 5 bases at J, with 19 bases in the middle. The CDR3 here is CASGTFGQSDNEQFF. For the CDR3, the DNA is TGTGCCAGCGGAACATTTGGACAATCGGACAATGAGCAGTTCTTC.

The V and J genes are TRBV28 and TRBJ1-5, with D perhaps TRBD1 (5 bases). Trimming removed 6 bases at V and 5 bases at J, with 14 bases between. In germline, CDR1 is MDHEN, CDR2 SYDVKM. This CDR3 comprises 14 residues. CDR3 DNA sequence: TGTGCCAGCAGCCCTGGCCCAGGGTATCAGCCCCAGCATTTT. It translates to CASSPGPGYQPQHF.

This chain uses TRBV19 with TRBJ2-3; 11 bases map to TRBD1. The CDR3 covers 14 residues. V was clipped by 3 bases and J by 4 bases; unmatched bases: 0. The germline V gene encodes CDR1 LNHDA and CDR2 SQIVND (reference sequence). The CDR3 loop reads CASSMGQGADTQYF. CDR3 sequence (DNA): TGTGCCAGTAGTATGGGACAGGGGGCAGATACGCAGTATTTT.

The gene calls are TRBV5-5 and TRBJ1-5, with 7 nucleotides matching TRBD1. Trimming took 4 bases from V and 12 from J; bases not matched to a gene: 10. Per the germline V gene, CDR1 is SGHKS and CDR2 is YYEKEE (reference sequence). The CDR3 is 13 residues long. The CDR3 loop reads CASSRDSRGGQHF. The DNA of the CDR3 is TGTGCCAGCAGCCGGGACAGCAGAGGGGGCCAGCATTTT. Complete variable domain (other parts from reference TRBV5-5 and TRBJ1-5): DAGVTQSPTHLIKTRGQQVTLRCSPISGHKSVSWYQQVLGQGPQFIFQYYEKEERGRGNFPDRFSARQFPNYSSELNVNALLLGDSALYLCASSRDSRGGQHFGDGTRLSIL.

The rearrangement joins TRBV2 to TRBJ2-2, with TRBD2 matching over 13 bases. With V trimmed by 2 bases and J by 7 bases, 13 bases remained unmatched. Germline-derived CDR1 and CDR2 are SNHLY and FYNNEI. The CDR3 spans 19 residues. Written as DNA, the CDR3 is TGTGCCAGCAGTGAACGGACTAGCGGGAGAACGGGCCTCATCGGGGAGCTGTTTTTT. This sequence encodes CASSERTSGRTGLIGELFF.

The V call is TRBV5-1, the J call TRBJ2-7; 7 bases line up with TRBD1. V gave up 5 bases and J gave up 3 bases; unmatched junction bases: 20. The length of the CDR3 is 18 residues. Germline V gene lookup returns CDR1 SGHRS and CDR2 YFSETQ. The CDR3 protein is CASRLQGNYTHPIYEQYF. In DNA form, the CDR3 reads TGCGCCAGCAGGCTACAGGGGAATTATACCCACCCAATCTACGAGCAGTACTTC.

The chain recombines TRBV29-1 with TRBJ2-1; 11 positions match TRBD2. The CDR3 is 16 residues long. Germline V gives CDR1 SQVTM, CDR2 ANQGSEA. Trimming removed 7 bases from V and 7 bases from J; junction bases left unmatched: 15. In DNA form, the CDR3 reads TGCAGCGCGTCTCTAGCGGGAGGTCGAAGACAAAATGAGCAGTTCTTC. It codes for CSASLAGGRRQNEQFF.